This record looks at one T cell receptor beta chain sequence and its context. This sample was taken from a study of blood T cell repertoires in COVID-19. Trimming cost V 5 bases and J 3 bases; bases outside gene matches: 4. CDR3 length equals 15 residues. CDR1 WSHSY and CDR2 SAAADI come from the germline V gene. As processed by the authors: Reference gene primer amplification in the assay estimated nucleated cell counts. Assay used: immunoSEQ multiplex PCR; TCRdb lists only in-frame clones, some missing. V, J and clone size reflect that table, while D and trimming were determined from the DNA. The data show 300,000 or so clones, more than 80% seen once.

The chain joins TRBV10-2 to TRBJ2-3; 11 bases agree with TRBD2. Sequencing was carried out using peripheral blood. This sequence originates from a woman aged 40 to 50 with acute or convalescent COVID-19. For the CDR3, the DNA is TGCGCCAGCAGTTCCCTAGCGGGGGGAACAGATACGCAGTATTTT. Its protein is CASSSLAGGTDTQYF.